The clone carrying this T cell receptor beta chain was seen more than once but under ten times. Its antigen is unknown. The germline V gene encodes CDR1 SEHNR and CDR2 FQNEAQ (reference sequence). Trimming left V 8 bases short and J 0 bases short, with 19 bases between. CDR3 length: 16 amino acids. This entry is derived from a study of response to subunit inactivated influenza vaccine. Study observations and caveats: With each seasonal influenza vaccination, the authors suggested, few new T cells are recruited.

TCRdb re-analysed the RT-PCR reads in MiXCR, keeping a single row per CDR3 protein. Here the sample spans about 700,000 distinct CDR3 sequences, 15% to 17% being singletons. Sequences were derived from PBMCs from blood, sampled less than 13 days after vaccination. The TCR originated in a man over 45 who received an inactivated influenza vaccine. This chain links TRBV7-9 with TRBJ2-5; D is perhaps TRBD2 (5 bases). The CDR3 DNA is TGTGCCAGCCAAGGAGGATTTCGACTTAACCAAGAGACCCAGTACTTC. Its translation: CASQGGFRLNQETQYF.